The rows below give T cell receptor beta chains drawn from one sample of a study of shared clonotypes between healthy human individuals. Clones were read by immunoSEQ multiplex PCR, and TCRdb kept only the in-frame ones, dropping some. In the table there are about 520,000 clones, about 72% of which are singletons. Input material: PBMCs. The receptors were gathered from a woman in her 40s in good health. Some clones in this sample may be carry-over from other donors' samples. Both conserved end residues are part of each CDR3. D genes are given only for firm matches. Clone size appears in some rows only: once, few, many, or a class for an expanded clone.

cdr3_aa cdr3_nt d_call j_call clone_size v_call
CASSHPLGLNEQYF TGTGCCAGTAGTCACCCATTAGGTCTGAACGAGCAGTACTTC - TRBJ2-7 few TRBV19
CASSSRPASETQYF TGCGCCAGCAGCTCCCGGCCCGCCAGTGAGACCCAGTACTTC - TRBJ2-5 - TRBV5-1
CAIRPTPGQHTDTQYF TGTGCCATCAGACCCACTCCGGGACAGCACACAGATACGCAGTATTTT TRBD1 TRBJ2-3 - TRBV10-3
CASSFGRNANTGELFF TGTGCCAGTAGTTTTGGACGGAACGCGAACACCGGGGAGCTGTTTTTT - TRBJ2-2 - TRBV19
CASSPGRSYNEQFF TGTGCCAGCAGTCCCGGTAGAAGTTACAATGAGCAGTTCTTC - TRBJ2-1 - TRBV2
CASSSGQGIGTEAFF TGTGCCAGCAGCTCCGGACAGGGGATAGGCACTGAAGCTTTCTTT TRBD1 TRBJ1-1 - TRBV13
CASSGDGTGELFF TGTGCCAGTAGTGGTGACGGTACCGGGGAGCTGTTTTTT - TRBJ2-2 - TRBV19
CASSLGNPGNTIYF TGTGCCAGCAGCTTGGGGAACCCTGGAAACACCATATATTTT - TRBJ1-3 - TRBV5-6
CASRPLRLAGRYEQYF TGTGCAAGTCGCCCCCTGAGACTAGCGGGACGATACGAGCAGTACTTC - TRBJ2-7 - TRBV12-2
CASSRIAETQYF TGTGCCAGCAGCCGAATAGCAGAGACCCAGTACTTC - TRBJ2-5 few TRBV7-8
CASSLSGRQETQYF TGTGCCAGCAGTTTATCCGGGAGACAAGAGACCCAGTACTTC - TRBJ2-5 many TRBV27
CASSDPRGISYEQYF TGTGCCAGCAGCGACCCGAGAGGGATCTCCTACGAGCAGTACTTC - TRBJ2-7 - TRBV14